Each of the 14 T cell receptor beta chains below was sequenced from the same sample in a study of CD8 T cells in ankylosing spondylitis. Findings of the study overall: One TCR beta motif, made up of about 8 highly homologous variants, appeared characteristic of ankylosing spondylitis blood.

A single record per CDR3 protein comes from TCRdb applying MiXCR to the 5' RACE reads. The sample lists about 540,000 distinct CDR3 sequences; roughly 12% were seen once. These receptors are not linked to any known antigen. The sequencing sample was made of blood, either unsorted or a sorted T cell fraction (not recorded which). The receptors shown here come from a male donor with ankylosing spondylitis.

This chain uses TRBV7-2 with TRBJ1-5; unclear D gene. The CDR3 is made up of 14 amino acids. Germline assignment: CDR1 SGHTA and CDR2 FQGNSA. V lost 4 bases to trimming and J lost 0 bases, with 7 bases between them. In DNA, the CDR3 is TGTGCCAGCAGCTCAGCAAATAGCAATCAGCCCCAGCATTTT. Its protein product is CASSSANSNQPQHF.

Only a few counts were recorded for this clonotype. The chain is built from TRBV10-3 and TRBJ1-6, with TRBD1 as a possible D gene (6 bases). This CDR3 is 15 amino acids long. CDR1 is ENHRY and CDR2 is SYGVKD in the germline V gene. V lost 5 bases and J 2 bases, leaving 10 bases between the germline ends. The CDR3 sequence: CAISRGQTYNSPLHF. The CDR3 DNA follows: TGTGCCATCAGTAGAGGACAGACCTATAATTCACCCCTCCACTTT.

The gene calls are TRBV6-1 and TRBJ2-2; TRBD1 matches at 8 bases. CDR1 and CDR2 (germline): MNHNS, SASEGT. CDR3 size: 15 residues. Germline trimming cut 5 bases from V and 7 bases from J; bases unmatched to any gene: 9. CDR3: CASSPTRTGHGELFF. Written as DNA, the CDR3 is TGTGCCAGCAGTCCCACCCGGACAGGGCACGGGGAGCTGTTTTTT.

The rearrangement links TRBV11-2 to TRBJ2-7; D is ambiguous. Trimming took 1 base from V and 7 from J, leaving 11 bases between them. The germline gives CDR1 SGHAT, CDR2 FQNNGV. The length of the CDR3 is 13 residues. The CDR3 nucleotides are TGTGCCAGCAGCTTAGTAGAGGCATGGGAGCAGTACGTC. It translates to CASSLVEAWEQYV.

This clonotype has more than one count but fewer than ten. This chain connects TRBV5-1 to TRBJ2-1; no clear D. The CDR3 spans 17 residues. Between the trimmed V and J ends, which lost 0 bases and 0 bases, there was a span of 13 bases. Per germline, CDR1 SGHRS and CDR2 YFSETQ. CDR3 loop: CASSLDWSRSSYNEQFF. For the CDR3, the DNA is TGCGCCAGCAGCTTGGATTGGTCCCGGAGCTCCTACAATGAGCAGTTCTTC. Supplemented by reference TRBV5-1 and TRBJ2-1, the full variable domain reads KAGVTQTPRYLIKTRGQQVTLSCSPISGHRSVSWYQQTPGQGLQFLFEYFSETQRNKGNFPGRFSGRQFSNSRSEMNVSTLELGDSALYLCASSLDWSRSSYNEQFFGPGTRLTVL.

Ten or more counts support this clonotype. The chain recombines TRBV24-1 with TRBJ2-1; D call uncertain. V shed 4 bases and J shed 0 bases, with 6 bases lying between them. The CDR3 runs 14 residues. Germline-derived CDR1 and CDR2 are KGHDR and SFDVKD. As DNA, the CDR3 is TGTGCCACCAGTGACGGGCACTCCTACAATGAGCAGTTCTTC. It encodes CATSDGHSYNEQFF.

A few counts support this clonotype. The rearrangement uses TRBV10-3 and TRBJ2-3; D might be TRBD2 (5 bases). Trimming cost V 6 bases and J 3 bases, with 13 bases left between them. From germline, CDR1 is ENHRY and CDR2 SYGVKD. This CDR3 spans 14 amino acids. CDR3 sequence (DNA): TGTGCCATCAGCCATGAGGGCCCAACAGATACGCAGTATTTT. Translation gives CAISHEGPTDTQYF.

This clonotype was picked up a small number of times. This rearrangement joins TRBV3-1 to TRBJ2-3, with TRBD2 matching 9 bases. The CDR3 contains 15 residues. Germline lookup yields CDR1 LGHDT and CDR2 YNNKEL (reference sequence). V dropped 4 bases and J dropped 9; count of bases not matched to a gene: 11. CDR3 nucleotide sequence: TGTGCCAGCAGCCTCCGGACTAGCGAGGGGCAGACGCAGTATTTT. The encoded protein is CASSLRTSEGQTQYF.

This clonotype was recorded many times. V is TRBV5-1 and J is TRBJ2-1; 8 nucleotides line up with TRBD1. CDR1 SGHRS and CDR2 YFSETQ come from the germline V gene. The length of the CDR3 is 14 residues. The junction had 8 bases not matched to a gene; V was cut back by 2 bases and J by 10 bases. CDR3 region: CASSFGTGQREQFF. DNA for the CDR3: TGCGCCAGCAGCTTCGGGACAGGACAAAGGGAGCAGTTCTTC.

This clonotype was detected many times. The chain recombines TRBV24-1 with TRBJ2-3; the match to TRBD2 covers 12 bases. The V and J ends lost 3 bases and 2 bases, in that order; junction bases with no gene match: 8. The CDR3 is made up of 18 amino acids. Germline loops: CDR1 KGHDR, CDR2 SFDVKD. CDR3 coding DNA: TGTGCCACCAGTGATCCGGGACTAGCGGGTGTTACCACAGATACGCAGTATTTT. Translated, it gives CATSDPGLAGVTTDTQYF.

V is TRBV27 and J is TRBJ2-1; 10 bases fit TRBD2. The CDR3 runs 15 residues. Per germline, CDR1 MNHEY and CDR2 SMNVEV (reference sequence). Trimming removed 3 bases from V and 8 bases from J; junction bases left unmatched: 7. In nucleotides, the CDR3 is TGTGCCAGCAGTTTCAGCGGGAGGGCCGGAGATGAGCAGTTCTTC. Protein product: CASSFSGRAGDEQFF.

V gene TRBV4-1 combines with J gene TRBJ2-3; 8 nucleotides align to TRBD2. From germline, CDR1 is MGHRA and CDR2 YSYEKL. The CDR3 is 16 residues long. V was pared by 5 bases and J by 0 bases, with 7 bases of the junction left unmatched. As DNA, the CDR3 is TGCGCCAGCAGCAACTTAGCGGGAACCAGCACAGATACGCAGTATTTT. It yields the protein CASSNLAGTSTDTQYF.

The J gene is TRBJ2-3, the V gene TRBV6-1, with TRBD2 matching 9 bases. This CDR3 is built from 14 residues. Per the germline V gene, CDR1 is MNHNS and CDR2 is SASEGT. The V and J ends lost 6 bases and 7 bases, in that order; junction bases with no gene match: 8. The CDR3 loop reads CASRPGLATNTQYF. The CDR3 region has the DNA TGTGCCAGCAGGCCGGGACTAGCCACCAATACGCAGTATTTT.

This clonotype occurred a few times. V and J are TRBV24-1 and TRBJ1-1, with TRBD1 identical over 10 bases. The CDR3 covers 13 residues. Germline lookup yields CDR1 KGHDR and CDR2 SFDVKD. The ends lost 1 base at V and 11 bases at J; junction bases unmatched: 3. The CDR3 DNA sequence: TGTGCCACCAGTGATTTCAGACAGGGGGCGGCTTTCTTT. Translating it yields CATSDFRQGAAFF.